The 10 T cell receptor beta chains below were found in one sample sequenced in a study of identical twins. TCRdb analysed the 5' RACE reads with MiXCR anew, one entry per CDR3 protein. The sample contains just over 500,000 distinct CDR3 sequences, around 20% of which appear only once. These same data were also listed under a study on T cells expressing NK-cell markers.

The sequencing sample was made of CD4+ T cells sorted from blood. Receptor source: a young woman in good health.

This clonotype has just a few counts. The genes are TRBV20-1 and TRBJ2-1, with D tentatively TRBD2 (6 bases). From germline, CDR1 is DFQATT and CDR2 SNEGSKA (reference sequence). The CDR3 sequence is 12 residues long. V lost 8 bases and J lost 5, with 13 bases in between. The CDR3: CSTGTSNNEQFF. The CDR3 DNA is TGCAGTACCGGGACTTCGAACAATGAGCAGTTCTTC.

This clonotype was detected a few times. CDR3 sequence: CATSRDPSGTYEQFF. CDR3 DNA: TGTGCCACCAGCAGAGATCCTAGCGGGACATATGAGCAGTTCTTC. This chain connects TRBV15 to TRBJ2-1; 9 nucleotides match TRBD2. Per germline, CDR1 LNHNV and CDR2 YYDKDF (reference sequence). The CDR3 is 15 residues long. J gave up 8 bases and V 0 bases, and 5 bases lay outside the gene matches.

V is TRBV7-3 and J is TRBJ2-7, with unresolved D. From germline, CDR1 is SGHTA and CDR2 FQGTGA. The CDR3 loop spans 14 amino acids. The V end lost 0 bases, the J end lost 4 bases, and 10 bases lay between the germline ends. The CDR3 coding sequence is TGTGCCAGCAGCTTAACTGGGTCTATTTACGAGCAGTACTTC. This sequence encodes CASSLTGSIYEQYF.

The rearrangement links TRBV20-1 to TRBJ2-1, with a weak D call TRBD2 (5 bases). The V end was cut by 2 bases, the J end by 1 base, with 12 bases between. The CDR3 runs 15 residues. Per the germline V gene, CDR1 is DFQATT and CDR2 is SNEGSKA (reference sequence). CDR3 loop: CSARSPAASYNEQFF. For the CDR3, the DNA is TGCAGTGCTAGAAGCCCAGCGGCATCCTACAATGAGCAGTTCTTC.

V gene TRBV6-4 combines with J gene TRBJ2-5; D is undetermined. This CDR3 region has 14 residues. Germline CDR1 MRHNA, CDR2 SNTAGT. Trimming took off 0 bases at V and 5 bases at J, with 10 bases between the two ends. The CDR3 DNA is TGTGCCAGCAGTGACTCCCAGAGTCAGGAGACCCAGTACTTC. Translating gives CASSDSQSQETQYF.

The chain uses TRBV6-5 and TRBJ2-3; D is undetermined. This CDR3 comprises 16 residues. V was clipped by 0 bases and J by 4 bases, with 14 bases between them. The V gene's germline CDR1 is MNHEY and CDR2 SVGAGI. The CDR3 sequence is CASSYSRAGTADTQYF. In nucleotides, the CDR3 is TGTGCCAGCAGTTACTCCCGTGCAGGCACGGCAGATACGCAGTATTTT.

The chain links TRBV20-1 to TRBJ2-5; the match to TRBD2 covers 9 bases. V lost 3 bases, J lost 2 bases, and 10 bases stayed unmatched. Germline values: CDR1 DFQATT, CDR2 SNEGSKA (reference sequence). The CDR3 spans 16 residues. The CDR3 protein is CSARSPRGGLQETQYF. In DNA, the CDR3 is TGCAGTGCTAGGTCCCCGCGGGGGGGACTTCAAGAGACCCAGTACTTC.

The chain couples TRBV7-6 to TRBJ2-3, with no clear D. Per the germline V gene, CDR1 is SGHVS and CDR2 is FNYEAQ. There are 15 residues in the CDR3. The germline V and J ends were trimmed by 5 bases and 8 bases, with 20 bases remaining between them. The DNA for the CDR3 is TGTGCCAGCAGCGTAGGGTCTCTATTACCGGGTACGCAGTATTTT. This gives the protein CASSVGSLLPGTQYF.

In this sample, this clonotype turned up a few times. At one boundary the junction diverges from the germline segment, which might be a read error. CDR3 bases: TGTGCCAGCAGTTTAGGACTAGCGGGTGATGGAGATACGCAGTATTTT. This translates into CASSLGLAGDGDTQYF. The chain employs TRBV7-9 and TRBJ2-3; 11 nucleotides align to TRBD2. CDR3 length equals 16 residues. Germline V gene data show CDR1 as SEHNR and CDR2 as FQNEAQ (reference sequence).

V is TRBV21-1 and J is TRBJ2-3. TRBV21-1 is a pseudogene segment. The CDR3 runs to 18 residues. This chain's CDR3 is CASSKVTKTQPHLDTQYF. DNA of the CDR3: TGTGCCAGCAGCAAAGTGACAAAGACACAACCTCACTTAGATACGCAGTATTTT.